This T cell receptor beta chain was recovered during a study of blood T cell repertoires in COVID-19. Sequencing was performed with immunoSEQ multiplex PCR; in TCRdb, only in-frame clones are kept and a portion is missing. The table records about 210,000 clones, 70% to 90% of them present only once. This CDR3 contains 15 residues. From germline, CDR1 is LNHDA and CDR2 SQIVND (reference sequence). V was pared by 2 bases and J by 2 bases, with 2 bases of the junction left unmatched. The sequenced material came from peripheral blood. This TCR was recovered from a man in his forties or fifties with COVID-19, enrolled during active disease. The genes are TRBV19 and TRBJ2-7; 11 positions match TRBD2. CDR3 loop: CASSIRLAGTYEQYF. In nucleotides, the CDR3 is TGTGCCAGTAGTATAAGACTAGCGGGGACCTACGAGCAGTACTTC.